This T cell receptor beta chain is from a study of T cell changes during pregnancy in multiple sclerosis. Profiled with immunoSEQ multiplex PCR; TCRdb holds only in-frame clones, not every one. In the table there are under 15,000 clones, roughly 86% of which are singletons. The V gene's germline CDR1 is SQVTM and CDR2 ANQGSEA. The CDR3 covers 17 residues. V trimming: 5 bases; J trimming: 1 base; junction bases outside the gene matches: 12. The clonotype was recovered from a female donor with multiple sclerosis, enrolled in a pregnancy study. The chain joins TRBV29-1 to TRBJ2-3, with 10 bases that match TRBD2. The sample was CD8+ T cells from peripheral blood mononuclear cells, taken in the first trimester of pregnancy. DNA of the CDR3: TGCAGCGTTTTCGGTCCAATAGCGGGGGGCCGCACAGATACGCAGTATTTT. This gives the protein CSVFGPIAGGRTDTQYF.